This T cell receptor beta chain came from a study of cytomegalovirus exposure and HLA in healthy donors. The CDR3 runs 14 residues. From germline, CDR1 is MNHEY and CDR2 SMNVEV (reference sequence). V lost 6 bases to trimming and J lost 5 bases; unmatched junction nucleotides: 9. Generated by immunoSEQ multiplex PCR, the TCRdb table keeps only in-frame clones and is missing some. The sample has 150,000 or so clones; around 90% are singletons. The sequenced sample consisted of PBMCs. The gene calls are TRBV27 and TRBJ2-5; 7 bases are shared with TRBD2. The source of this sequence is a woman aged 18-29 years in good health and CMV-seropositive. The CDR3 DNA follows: TGTGCCAGCAGCCCTAGCGGCCAAGGGGAGACCCAGTACTTC. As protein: CASSPSGQGETQYF.